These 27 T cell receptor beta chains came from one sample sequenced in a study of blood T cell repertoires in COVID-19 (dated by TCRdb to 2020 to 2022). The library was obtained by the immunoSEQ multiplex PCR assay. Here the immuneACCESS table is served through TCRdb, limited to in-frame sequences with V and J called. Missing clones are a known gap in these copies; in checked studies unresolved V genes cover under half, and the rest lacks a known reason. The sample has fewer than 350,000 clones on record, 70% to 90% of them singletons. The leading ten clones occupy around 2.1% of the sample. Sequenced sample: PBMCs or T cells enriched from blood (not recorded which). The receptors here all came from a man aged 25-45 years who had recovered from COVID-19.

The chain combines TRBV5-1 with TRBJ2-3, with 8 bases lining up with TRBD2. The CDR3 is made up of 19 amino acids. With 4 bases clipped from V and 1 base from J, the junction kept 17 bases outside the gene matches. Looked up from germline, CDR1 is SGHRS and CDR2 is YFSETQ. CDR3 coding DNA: TGCGCCAGCAGCCCCGCCGGGACTAGAGTGAGCAACGGCACAGATACGCAGTATTTT. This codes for CASSPAGTRVSNGTDTQYF.

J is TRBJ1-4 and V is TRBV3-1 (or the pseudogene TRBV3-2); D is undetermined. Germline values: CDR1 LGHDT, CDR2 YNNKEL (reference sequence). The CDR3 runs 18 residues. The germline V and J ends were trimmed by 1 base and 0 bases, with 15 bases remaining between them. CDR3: CASSQVGDYSATNEKLFF. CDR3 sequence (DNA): TGTGCCAGCAGCCAAGTCGGGGATTACTCTGCAACTAATGAAAAACTGTTTTTT.

CDR3 DNA: TGTGCCAGCCTACGGTCGTCCTCGGATTCACCCCTCCACTTT. Its protein is CASLRSSSDSPLHF. The chain links TRBV18 to TRBJ1-6, with D uncertain. Trimming removed 8 bases from V and 8 bases from J, with 16 bases in between. The CDR3 is 14 residues long. The V gene's germline CDR1 is KGHSH and CDR2 LQKENI.

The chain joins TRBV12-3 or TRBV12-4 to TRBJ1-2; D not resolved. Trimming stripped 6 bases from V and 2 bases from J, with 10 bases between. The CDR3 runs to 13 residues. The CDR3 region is CASSHRENYGYTF. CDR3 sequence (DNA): TGTGCCAGCAGCCATCGCGAGAACTATGGCTACACCTTC.

DNA of the CDR3: TGTGCCATCACCGCAGGGAAGGACGGCTACACCTTC. As protein: CAITAGKDGYTF. This chain joins TRBV10-3 and TRBJ1-2, with D maybe TRBD1 (5 bases). The CDR3 has 12 residues. V gave up 7 bases and J gave up 8 bases, with 14 bases separating them. Germline CDR1 is ENHRY and CDR2 is SYGVKD.

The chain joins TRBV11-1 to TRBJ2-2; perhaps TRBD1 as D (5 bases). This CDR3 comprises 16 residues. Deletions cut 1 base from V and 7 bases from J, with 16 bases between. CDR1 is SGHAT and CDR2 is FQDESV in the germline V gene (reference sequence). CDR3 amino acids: CASSLGSMKRGGELFF. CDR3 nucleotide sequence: TGTGCCAGCAGCTTAGGGTCGATGAAAAGGGGCGGGGAGCTGTTTTTT.

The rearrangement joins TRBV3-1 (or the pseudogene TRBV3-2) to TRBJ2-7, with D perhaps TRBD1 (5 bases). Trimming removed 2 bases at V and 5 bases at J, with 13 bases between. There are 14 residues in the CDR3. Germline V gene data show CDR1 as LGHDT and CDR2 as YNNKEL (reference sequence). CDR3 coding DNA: TGTGCCAGCAGCCAACATCAGGGTTGGGACGAGCAGTACTTC. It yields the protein CASSQHQGWDEQYF.

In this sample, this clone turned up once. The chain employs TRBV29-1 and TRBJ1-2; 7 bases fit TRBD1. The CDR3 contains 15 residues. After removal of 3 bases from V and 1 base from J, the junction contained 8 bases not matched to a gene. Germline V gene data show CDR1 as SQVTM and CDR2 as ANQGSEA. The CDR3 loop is CSVDYTGDRNYGYTF. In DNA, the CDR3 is TGCAGCGTTGATTACACAGGGGACCGTAACTATGGCTACACCTTC.

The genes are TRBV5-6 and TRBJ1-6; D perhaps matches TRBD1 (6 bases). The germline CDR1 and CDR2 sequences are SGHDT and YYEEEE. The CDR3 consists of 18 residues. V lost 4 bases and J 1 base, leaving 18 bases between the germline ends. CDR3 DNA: TGTGCCAGCAGCCCCCGGTATCGAGGGGGTTCCTATAATTCACCCCTCCACTTT. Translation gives CASSPRYRGGSYNSPLHF.

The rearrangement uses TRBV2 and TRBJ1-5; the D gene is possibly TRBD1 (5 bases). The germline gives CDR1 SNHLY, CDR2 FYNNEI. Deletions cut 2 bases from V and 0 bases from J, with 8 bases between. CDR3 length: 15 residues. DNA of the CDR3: TGTGCCAGCAGTGAAATTCAGGGTAGCAATCAGCCCCAGCATTTT. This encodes CASSEIQGSNQPQHF.

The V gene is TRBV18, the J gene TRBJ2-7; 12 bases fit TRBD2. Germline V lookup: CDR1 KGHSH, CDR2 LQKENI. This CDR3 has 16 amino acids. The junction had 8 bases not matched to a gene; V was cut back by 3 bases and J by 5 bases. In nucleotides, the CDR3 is TGTGCCAGCTCACCGACACTAGCGGGGGGTACCAACGAGCAGTACTTC. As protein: CASSPTLAGGTNEQYF.

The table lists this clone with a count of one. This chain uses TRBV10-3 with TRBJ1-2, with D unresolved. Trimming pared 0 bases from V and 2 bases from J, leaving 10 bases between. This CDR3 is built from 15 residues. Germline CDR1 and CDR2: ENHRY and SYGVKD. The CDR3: CAISESRAGNYGYTF. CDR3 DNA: TGTGCCATCAGTGAGTCGAGGGCAGGCAACTATGGCTACACCTTC.

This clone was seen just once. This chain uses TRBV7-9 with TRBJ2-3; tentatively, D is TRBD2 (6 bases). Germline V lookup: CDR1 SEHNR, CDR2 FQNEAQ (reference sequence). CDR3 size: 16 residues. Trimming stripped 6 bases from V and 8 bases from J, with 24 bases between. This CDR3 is CASSSIAWGVYRTQYF. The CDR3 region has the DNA TGTGCCAGCAGTTCCATTGCTTGGGGGGTGTATCGTACGCAGTATTTT.

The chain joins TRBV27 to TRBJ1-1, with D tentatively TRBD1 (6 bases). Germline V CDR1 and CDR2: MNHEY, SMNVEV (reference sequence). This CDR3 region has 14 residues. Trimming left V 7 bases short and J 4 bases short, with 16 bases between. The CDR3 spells CASTIGGPGTEAFF. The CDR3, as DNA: TGTGCCAGCACCATCGGGGGGCCGGGCACTGAAGCTTTCTTT.

Written as DNA, the CDR3 is TGTGCCAGTACGGGAGCGGGGGTGGAGACCCAGTACTTC. Amino acids: CASTGAGVETQYF. V is TRBV7-2 and J is TRBJ2-5, with 8 positions matching TRBD2. Germline CDR1 reads SGHTA; CDR2 reads FQGNSA. This CDR3 has 13 amino acids. With V trimmed by 9 bases and J by 5 bases, 8 bases remained unmatched.

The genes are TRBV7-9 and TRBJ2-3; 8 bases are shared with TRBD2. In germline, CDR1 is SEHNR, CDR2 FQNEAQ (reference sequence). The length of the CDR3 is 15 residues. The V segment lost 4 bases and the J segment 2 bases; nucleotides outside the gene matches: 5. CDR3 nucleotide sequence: TGTGCCAGCAGCTCGGAGCGGGGGAACACAGATACGCAGTATTTT. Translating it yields CASSSERGNTDTQYF.

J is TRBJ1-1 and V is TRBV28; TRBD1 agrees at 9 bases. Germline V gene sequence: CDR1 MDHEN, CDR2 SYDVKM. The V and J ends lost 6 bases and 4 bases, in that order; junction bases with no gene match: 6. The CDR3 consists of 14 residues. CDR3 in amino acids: CASSQKQGATEAFF. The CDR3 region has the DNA TGTGCCAGCAGCCAAAAACAGGGGGCCACTGAAGCTTTCTTT.

The CDR3 reads CASSPEYRNTEAFF. The CDR3 DNA follows: TGCGCCAGCAGTCCCGAATACAGGAACACTGAAGCTTTCTTT. The chain carries TRBV4-1 and TRBJ1-1; D unclear. Between the trimmed V and J ends, which lost 6 bases and 1 base, there was a span of 12 bases. CDR3 length: 14 amino acids. Germline CDR1 MGHRA, CDR2 YSYEKL.

In nucleotides, the CDR3 is TGTGCCAGCAGGAGAGATACCGGGGAGCTGTTTTTT. This codes for CASRRDTGELFF. The rearrangement links TRBV9 to TRBJ2-2; no clear D gene. V shed 5 bases and J shed 5 bases, with 7 bases lying between them. CDR1 and CDR2 from the germline V gene are SGDLS and YYNGEE. The CDR3 has 12 residues.

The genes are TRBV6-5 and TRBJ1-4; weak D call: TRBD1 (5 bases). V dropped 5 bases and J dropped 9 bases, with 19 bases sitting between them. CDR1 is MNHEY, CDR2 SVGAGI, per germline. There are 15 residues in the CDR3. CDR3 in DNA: TGTGCCAGCAGTACCACCGGGACTTGGGTGAAAAAACTGTTTTTT. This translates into CASSTTGTWVKKLFF.

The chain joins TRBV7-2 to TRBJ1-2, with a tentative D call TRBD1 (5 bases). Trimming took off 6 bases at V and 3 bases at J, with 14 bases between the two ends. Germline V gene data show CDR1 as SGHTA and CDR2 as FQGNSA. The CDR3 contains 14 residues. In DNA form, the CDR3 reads TGTGCCAGCAGGCTATCCACAGGTCACTATGGCTACACCTTC. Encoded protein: CASRLSTGHYGYTF.

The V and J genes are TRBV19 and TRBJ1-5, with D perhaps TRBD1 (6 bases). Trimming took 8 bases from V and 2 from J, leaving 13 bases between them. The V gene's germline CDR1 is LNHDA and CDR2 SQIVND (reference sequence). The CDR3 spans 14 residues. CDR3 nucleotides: TGTGCCAGTGAAGGGGGGGACGGCAATCAGCCCCAGCATTTT. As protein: CASEGGDGNQPQHF.

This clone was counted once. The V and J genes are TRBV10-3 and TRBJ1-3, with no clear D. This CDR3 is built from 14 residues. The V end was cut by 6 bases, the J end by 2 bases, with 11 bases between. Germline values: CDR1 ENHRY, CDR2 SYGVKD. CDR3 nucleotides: TGTGCCATCAGCCCGGACTTCACTGGAAACACCATATATTTT. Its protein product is CAISPDFTGNTIYF.

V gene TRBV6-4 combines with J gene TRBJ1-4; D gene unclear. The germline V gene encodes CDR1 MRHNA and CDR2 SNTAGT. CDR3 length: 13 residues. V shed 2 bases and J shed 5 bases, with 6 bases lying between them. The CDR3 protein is CASSDPFNEKLFF. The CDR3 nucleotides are TGTGCCAGCAGTGACCCGTTCAATGAAAAACTGTTTTTT.

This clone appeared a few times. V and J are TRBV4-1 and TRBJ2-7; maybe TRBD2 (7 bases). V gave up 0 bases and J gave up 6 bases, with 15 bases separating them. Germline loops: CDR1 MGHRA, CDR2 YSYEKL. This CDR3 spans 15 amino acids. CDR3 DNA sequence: TGCGCCAGCAGCCAAGATCGTGGCGGGGGCCGCGAGCAGTACTTC. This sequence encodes CASSQDRGGGREQYF.

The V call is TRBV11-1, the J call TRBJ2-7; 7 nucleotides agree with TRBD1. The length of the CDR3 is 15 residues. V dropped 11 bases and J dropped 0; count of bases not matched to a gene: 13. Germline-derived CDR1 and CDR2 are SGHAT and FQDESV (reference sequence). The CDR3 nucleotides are TGTGCCTCCAGGGGGTCGGGGTTGGACTCCTACGAGCAGTACTTC. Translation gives CASRGSGLDSYEQYF.

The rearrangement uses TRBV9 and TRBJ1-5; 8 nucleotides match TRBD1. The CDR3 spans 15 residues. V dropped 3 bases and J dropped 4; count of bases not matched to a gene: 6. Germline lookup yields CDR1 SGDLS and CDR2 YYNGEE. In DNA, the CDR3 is TGTGCCAGCAGCGCGGGGACAGGCTCAAATCAGCCCCAGCATTTT. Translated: CASSAGTGSNQPQHF.